The clone carrying this TCR beta chain was detected a few times. A much larger clone differs from this one at a single base, so this may be a read error. TCRdb reanalysed the 5' RACE reads using MiXCR and keeps one entry per CDR3 protein. This table holds some 150,000 distinct CDR3 sequences, around 4% found once. This sample stems from a study of human T cells and chemical hapten exposure. Researchers extracted total RNA from unfractionated whole blood. The J segment lost 11 bases and the V segment lost 5 bases, leaving 8 bases of the junction unmatched. CDR3 length: 14 amino acids. Germline CDR1 reads MNHNY; CDR2 reads SVGAGI (reference sequence).

The V gene is TRBV6-6, the J gene TRBJ1-6; 8 bases align to TRBD1. The sequence came from a female donor in good health. The CDR3 reads CASSPGTGFAPLHF. The CDR3 coding sequence is TGTGCCAGCAGTCCCGGGACAGGCTTTGCACCCCTCCACTTT.